This paragraph reports one TCR beta chain. Its antigen has not been determined. It has no much larger one-base neighbor in the sample; base qualities were not kept. Healthy HIV-negative adults with no recently reported acute infections or vaccinations were included as donors. Every donor was a Caucasian adult living in Nashville, Tennessee, USA. CD8 memory samples were composed of magnetically selected CD45RO+ cells combined with CCR7-negative CD45RA+ effector memory (TemRA) cells. Blood was obtained by leukapheresis, after which PBMCs were separated by Ficoll-Histopaque density gradient centrifugation and cryopreserved in liquid nitrogen vapor phase. Analytical flow cytometry was used to check the purity and quantity of every magnetically sorted T cell population. Genomic DNA was isolated from every sorted fraction and measured by UV absorbance on a Nanodrop 2000c. These data originate in a study of shared clonotypes between healthy human individuals (TCRdb year 2020). For the study in its entirety: The cohort included three men and a couple of women between 18 and 49 years of age. The study deeply sequenced blood TCR repertoires of about 5 healthy adults to estimate repertoire size and the extent of clonotype sharing between individuals. To increase sequencing depth and limit assay-specific biases, different laboratories used diverse techniques to prepare libraries and sequence TCR repertoires. Between about 0.85 and 8.9 billion PBMCs per donor were obtained by leukapheresis. For each donor, CD4 naive and CD4 memory were each run on three plates, CD8 naive on two plates, and CD8 memory on one plate. General conclusions and limits of the study: Around 5% of naive CD4, 3.5% of naive CD8, 2% to 2.5% of memory CD4, and around 0.4% of memory CD8 clonotypes were shared across four donors. Only blood was sampled, and tissue TCR repertoires likely differ from those in blood. Higher generation probabilities were observed for clonotypes shared by all four sorted-subset donors than for non-shared clonotypes. Naive subsets generally had larger estimated clonotype richness than memory subsets did. Pairwise subsampling indicated that sequencing depth was expected to affect the degree of clonotype sharing among donors. Because the study included a small number of donors, the genetic and exposure-history diversity represented was limited. Rarefaction of sorted-subset datasets indicated incomplete sequencing despite the large sequencing depth.

Trimmed from V: 4 bases; trimmed from J: 5 bases; junction bases lacking a gene match: 7. The CDR3 contains 15 residues, cysteine and phenylalanine counted. Solely the CDR3 DNA is kept, with 45 bases framed from the first base. As encoded in the germline V gene (reference sequence), CDR1 is MNHEY while CDR2 is SMNVEV. Using the deep immunoSEQ assay, TCR CDR3 regions were amplified from genomic DNA by multiplex PCR. For each cell subset, the extracted genomic DNA was distributed evenly across all wells of several immunoSEQ 96-well plates, and each plate served as one replicate. For sorted subsets, around 200 ng genomic DNA, equal to tens of thousands of T cell genomes, was loaded into each replicate PCR. The purified libraries were quantified using a Qubit 3.0 fluorometer, sized with a Bioanalyzer 2100, and then quantified again using the KAPA Library Quantification kit. A separate single-read 150-cycle Illumina NextSeq 550 flow cell was used to sequence each immunoSEQ 96-well plate. Concerning the study's data processing: The immunoSEQ output contained only junctional sequences without quality scores, so filtering could not match that applied to full-length reads. To assign V/J genes and CDR3, sequences were annotated using PyIR, a Python wrapper for IgBLAST v1.9, with IMGT germline references. Reads with weak V/J assignments (E-value above 1e-6), missing CDR3, stop codons, out-of-frame junctions, or ambiguous translated residues were removed. V3J clonotypes were defined as sequences sharing an identical inferred V gene, J gene, and CDR3 amino acid sequence. To compute the percentage overlap between repertoires, the number of shared unique clonotypes was divided by the size of the smaller repertoire. Repertoire richness was assessed with RTK rarefaction, the Chao1 estimator, and Recon v2.1 estimates of unobserved clonotypes. OLGA was used to compute generation probabilities for all TCRbeta clonotypes that the gDNA method yielded from a handful of donors. Sourced from immuneACCESS, this table was stored by TCRdb with only in-frame sequences that have V and J called. A share of the clones is absent; for the studies checked, an unresolved V gene accounts for under half, and the remainder has no known explanation. V and J calls plus clone size are reproduced from that table; the DNA served to infer D and trimming. Recorded for this sample are around 690,000 clones; about 90% of them occurred a single time. The ten largest clones capture 34% of the sample.

Sequenced sample: memory CD8+ T cells from PBMCs. The cell subset or site label here, explained by the study, means: CD45RO+ cells pooled with CCR7-negative TemRA cells. The chain uses TRBV27 and TRBJ2-1; 8 central bases correspond to TRBD2. This sequence was found in a man aged 18 to 29 in good health. Some clones in this sample may be carry-over from other donors' samples. In nucleotides, the sequence is TGTGCCAGCAGTTCGGGACTAGTGGGAAACAATGAGCAGTTCTTC. It specifies CASSSGLVGNNEQFF.